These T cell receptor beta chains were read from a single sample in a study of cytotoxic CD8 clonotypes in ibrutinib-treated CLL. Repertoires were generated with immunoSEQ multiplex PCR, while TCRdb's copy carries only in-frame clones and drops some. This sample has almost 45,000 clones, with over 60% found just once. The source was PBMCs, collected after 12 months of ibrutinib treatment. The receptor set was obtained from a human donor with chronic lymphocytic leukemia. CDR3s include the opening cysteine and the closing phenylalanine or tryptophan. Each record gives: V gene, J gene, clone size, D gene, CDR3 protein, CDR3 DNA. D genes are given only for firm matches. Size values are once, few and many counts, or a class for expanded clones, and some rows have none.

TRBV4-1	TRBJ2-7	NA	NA	CASSQESEGMYEQYF	TGCGCCAGCAGCCAAGAGTCGGAGGGTATGTACGAGCAGTACTTC
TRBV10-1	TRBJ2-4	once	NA	CASSEYGRDIQYF	TGCGCCAGCAGTGAATACGGAAGGGACATTCAGTACTTC
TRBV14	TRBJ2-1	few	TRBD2	CASSQVLAGASEQFF	TGTGCCAGCAGCCAAGTTCTAGCGGGAGCTTCTGAGCAGTTCTTC
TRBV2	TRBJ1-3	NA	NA	CASRQGGGNTIYF	TGTGCCAGCAGACAGGGTGGCGGAAACACCATATATTTT
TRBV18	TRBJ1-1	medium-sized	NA	CASSRNWGMNTEAFF	TGTGCCAGCTCACGTAATTGGGGGATGAACACTGAAGCTTTCTTT
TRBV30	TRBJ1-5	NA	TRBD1	CAFDRGGNQPQHF	TGTGCCTTTGACAGGGGGGGCAATCAGCCCCAGCATTTT
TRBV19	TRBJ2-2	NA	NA	CASSSRSNTGELFF	TGTGCCAGTAGTAGTCGTTCGAACACCGGGGAGCTGTTTTTT
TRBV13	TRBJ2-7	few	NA	CASSSEDRAYEQYF	TGTGCCAGCAGCTCGGAGGACCGAGCCTACGAGCAGTACTTC
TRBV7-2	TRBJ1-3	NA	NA	CASSPTTSGNTIYF	TGTGCCAGCAGCCCCACCACCTCTGGAAACACCATATATTTT
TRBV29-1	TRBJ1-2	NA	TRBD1	CSVEARDRGSDGYTF	TGCAGCGTTGAAGCCCGGGACAGGGGGTCGGATGGCTACACCTTC
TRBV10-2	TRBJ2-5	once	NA	CASTPGPRETQYF	TGCGCCAGCACCCCGGGACCCCGGGAGACCCAGTACTTC
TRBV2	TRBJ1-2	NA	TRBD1	CASSSSGRGDGYTF	TGTGCCAGCAGTTCTAGCGGCAGGGGGGATGGCTACACCTTC
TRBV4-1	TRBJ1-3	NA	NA	CASSPQAGNTIYF	TGCGCCAGCAGCCCCCAGGCTGGAAACACCATATATTTT
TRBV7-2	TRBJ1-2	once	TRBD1	CASSFSEQGNGYTF	TGTGCCAGCAGCTTTTCCGAACAGGGGAATGGCTACACCTTC
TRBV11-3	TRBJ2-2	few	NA	CASSLGSQAGTGELFF	TGTGCCAGCAGCTTAGGTTCGCAGGCGGGCACCGGGGAGCTGTTTTTT
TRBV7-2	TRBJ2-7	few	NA	CASSLRDRVDEQYF	TGTGCCAGCAGCCTCCGCGATCGCGTCGACGAGCAGTACTTC